This is a list of T cell receptor beta chains from one sample in a study of shared clonotypes between healthy human individuals. This table comes from immunoSEQ multiplex PCR, and its TCRdb copy is limited to in-frame clones, with some not included. The sample contains 740,000 or so clones, about 80% of which appear only once. Sequenced input: memory CD4+ T cells sorted from blood. These receptors all come from a young woman in good health. CDR3s include the opening cysteine and the closing phenylalanine or tryptophan. Fields, in order: J gene, V gene, clone size, D gene, CDR3 DNA, CDR3 protein. The D gene is left open where the match is weak. Size is omitted from some rows. Given values are once, few, many or a class for expanded clones.

J gene: TRBJ1-5; V gene: TRBV2; clone size: .; D gene: .; CDR3 DNA: TGTGCCAGCAAGAGCAAGGGGGGAAATCAGCCCCAGCATTTT; CDR3 protein: CASKSKGGNQPQHF
J gene: TRBJ2-2; V gene: TRBV15; clone size: .; D gene: .; CDR3 DNA: TGTGCCACCAGCAGAATCACAGGAGACCGAAAGGAGCTGTTTTTT; CDR3 protein: CATSRITGDRKELFF
J gene: TRBJ1-4; V gene: TRBV2; clone size: .; D gene: TRBD1; CDR3 DNA: TGTGCCAGCAATAGGGACAGGAATAATGAAAAACTGTTTTTT; CDR3 protein: CASNRDRNNEKLFF
J gene: TRBJ2-2; V gene: TRBV7-6; clone size: .; D gene: .; CDR3 DNA: TGTGCCAGCAGCCCCCCGGGGGGGGAGCTGTTTTTT; CDR3 protein: CASSPPGGELFF
J gene: TRBJ2-6; V gene: TRBV2; clone size: few; D gene: .; CDR3 DNA: TGTGCCGCTTTACCCTATCCGGGGGCCAACGTCCTGACTTTC; CDR3 protein: CAALPYPGANVLTF
J gene: TRBJ2-7; V gene: TRBV28; clone size: few; D gene: .; CDR3 DNA: TGTGCCAGCAGTTCCACTGGATACGAGCAGTACTTC; CDR3 protein: CASSSTGYEQYF
J gene: TRBJ1-5; V gene: TRBV7-8; clone size: few; D gene: .; CDR3 DNA: TGTGCCAGCAGCCCCTCTCCGTCCACACAGCCCCAGCATTTT; CDR3 protein: CASSPSPSTQPQHF
J gene: TRBJ2-3; V gene: TRBV5-1; clone size: .; D gene: TRBD2; CDR3 DNA: TGCGCCAGCAGCTTGGGGTCTAGCGGGAGCACAGATACGCAGTATTTT; CDR3 protein: CASSLGSSGSTDTQYF
J gene: TRBJ2-5; V gene: TRBV2; clone size: .; D gene: TRBD1; CDR3 DNA: TGTGCCAGCAGTAGGGACAGGAACCAAGAGACCCAGTACTTC; CDR3 protein: CASSRDRNQETQYF
J gene: TRBJ2-1; V gene: TRBV5-1; clone size: once; D gene: TRBD2; CDR3 DNA: TGCGCCAGCAGCTTGGCACCTAGCGGAATCTCCTACAATGAGCAGTTCTTC; CDR3 protein: CASSLAPSGISYNEQFF
J gene: TRBJ2-3; V gene: TRBV19; clone size: .; D gene: .; CDR3 DNA: TGTGCCAGTAGTATGCCCAGGGTGGCAGATACGCAGTATTTT; CDR3 protein: CASSMPRVADTQYF
J gene: TRBJ2-2; V gene: TRBV5-1; clone size: few; D gene: .; CDR3 DNA: TGCGCCAGCAGCCAGCAGGGATACACCGGGGAGCTGTTTTTT; CDR3 protein: CASSQQGYTGELFF
J gene: TRBJ2-7; V gene: TRBV25-1; clone size: few; D gene: TRBD2; CDR3 DNA: TGTGCCAGCAGCCTAGCGGGAGGGCTTCGGGAGCAGTACTTC; CDR3 protein: CASSLAGGLREQYF
J gene: TRBJ2-7; V gene: TRBV28; clone size: .; D gene: .; CDR3 DNA: TGTGCCACGAAGACCGGGTCCCCAAACTACGAGCAGTACTTC; CDR3 protein: CATKTGSPNYEQYF
J gene: TRBJ1-5; V gene: TRBV19; clone size: many; D gene: .; CDR3 DNA: TGTGCCAGTAGTTATACAGGGAATAGCAATCAGCCCCAGCATTTT; CDR3 protein: CASSYTGNSNQPQHF
J gene: TRBJ2-1; V gene: TRBV6-5; clone size: .; D gene: TRBD2; CDR3 DNA: TGTGCCAGCAGTGTGAGCGGGAGCTTCTACAATGAGCAGTTCTTC; CDR3 protein: CASSVSGSFYNEQFF
J gene: TRBJ2-5; V gene: TRBV7-2; clone size: .; D gene: .; CDR3 DNA: TGTGCCAGCAGCTTAAACAGTCAAGAGACCCAGTACTTC; CDR3 protein: CASSLNSQETQYF
J gene: TRBJ2-3; V gene: TRBV27; clone size: .; D gene: .; CDR3 DNA: TGTGCCAGCAGGAATATCCATACGCAGTATTTT; CDR3 protein: CASRNIHTQYF
J gene: TRBJ2-7; V gene: TRBV5-4; clone size: .; D gene: .; CDR3 DNA: TGTGCCAGCAGCCCCGGACAGAGCTACGAGCAGTACTTC; CDR3 protein: CASSPGQSYEQYF
J gene: TRBJ2-3; V gene: TRBV6-1; clone size: few; D gene: TRBD2; CDR3 DNA: TGTGCCAGCAGAACTGGACTAGCGGGAGGGGATACGCAGTATTTT; CDR3 protein: CASRTGLAGGDTQYF
J gene: TRBJ1-5; V gene: TRBV2; clone size: .; D gene: TRBD1; CDR3 DNA: TGTGCCAGCACCAACGACAGGGGCGAACAGCCCCAGCATTTT; CDR3 protein: CASTNDRGEQPQHF
J gene: TRBJ2-7; V gene: TRBV28; clone size: .; D gene: TRBD2; CDR3 DNA: TGTGCCAGCAGTTTACCGGCGGGGGGCTCCTGGTACTTC; CDR3 protein: CASSLPAGGSWYF
J gene: TRBJ2-7; V gene: TRBV2; clone size: once; D gene: .; CDR3 DNA: TGTGCCAGTACGCCCTCAGGGGTAGAGCAGTACTTC; CDR3 protein: CASTPSGVEQYF
J gene: TRBJ1-2; V gene: TRBV27; clone size: .; D gene: TRBD1; CDR3 DNA: TGTGCCAGCAGTACGGTCAGGGGGCGGAAAAACTATGGCTACACCTTC; CDR3 protein: CASSTVRGRKNYGYTF
J gene: TRBJ1-5; V gene: TRBV2; clone size: once; D gene: .; CDR3 DNA: TGTGCCAGTCAGAACGACGCAAGTAGCAATCAGCCCCAGCATTTT; CDR3 protein: CASQNDASSNQPQHF
J gene: TRBJ2-5; V gene: TRBV27; clone size: .; D gene: .; CDR3 DNA: TGTGCCAGCAGTTTCGCGGGAAGCCAAGAGACCCAGTACTTC; CDR3 protein: CASSFAGSQETQYF
J gene: TRBJ1-2; V gene: TRBV28; clone size: .; D gene: TRBD1; CDR3 DNA: TGTGCCAGCAGCCCCGGGACAGTAAACTATGGCTACACCTTC; CDR3 protein: CASSPGTVNYGYTF
J gene: TRBJ1-1; V gene: TRBV6-6; clone size: once; D gene: .; CDR3 DNA: TGTGCCAGCAGGTCAGGGGCGAGAAACACTGAAGCTTTCTTT; CDR3 protein: CASRSGARNTEAFF
J gene: TRBJ2-2; V gene: TRBV18; clone size: once; D gene: .; CDR3 DNA: TGTGCCAGCTCCCCTGACAGGTCCGGGGAGCTGTTTTTT; CDR3 protein: CASSPDRSGELFF
J gene: TRBJ2-7; V gene: TRBV5-1; clone size: .; D gene: .; CDR3 DNA: TGCGCCAGCAGCTTGGCGGGAAATTCCTACGAGCAGTACTTC; CDR3 protein: CASSLAGNSYEQYF
J gene: TRBJ2-7; V gene: TRBV19; clone size: few; D gene: TRBD1; CDR3 DNA: TGTGCCAGTAGTAAGGGGGCGAAGGACGAGCAGTACTTC; CDR3 protein: CASSKGAKDEQYF
J gene: TRBJ2-3; V gene: TRBV6-5; clone size: .; D gene: TRBD2; CDR3 DNA: TGTGCCAGCAGTCCTAGCGGGAATCCCCCAGATACGCAGTATTTT; CDR3 protein: CASSPSGNPPDTQYF
J gene: TRBJ1-2; V gene: TRBV2; clone size: .; D gene: .; CDR3 DNA: TGTGCCAGCAGTGGACACTATGGCTACACCTTC; CDR3 protein: CASSGHYGYTF
J gene: TRBJ2-3; V gene: TRBV10-1; clone size: .; D gene: .; CDR3 DNA: TGCGCCAGCAGTTTAACGGGCAGCACAGATACGCAGTATTTT; CDR3 protein: CASSLTGSTDTQYF
J gene: TRBJ2-1; V gene: TRBV28; clone size: .; D gene: TRBD2; CDR3 DNA: TGTGCCAGCAGTTTCGGGATAGCGGGAGCTTTAGAGCAGTTCTTC; CDR3 protein: CASSFGIAGALEQFF
J gene: TRBJ2-7; V gene: TRBV5-6; clone size: .; D gene: .; CDR3 DNA: TGTGCCAGCAGCTTGGGCAGGGCTTCCTACGAGCAGTACTTC; CDR3 protein: CASSLGRASYEQYF
J gene: TRBJ2-6; V gene: TRBV7-6; clone size: few; D gene: .; CDR3 DNA: TGTGCCAGCAGCCCAAGTGTCACAGGAATTGGGTTCTCTGGGGCCAACGTCCTGACTTTC; CDR3 protein: CASSPSVTGIGFSGANVLTF
J gene: TRBJ2-7; V gene: TRBV19; clone size: few; D gene: .; CDR3 DNA: TGTGCCAGTAGTACCACCCGCTTTGTGACCCCATACTACGAGCAGTACTTC; CDR3 protein: CASSTTRFVTPYYEQYF
J gene: TRBJ2-7; V gene: TRBV28; clone size: .; D gene: TRBD2; CDR3 DNA: TGTGCCAGCAGAACGACTAGCGGGTTGCCCTACGAGCAGTACTTC; CDR3 protein: CASRTTSGLPYEQYF
J gene: TRBJ1-1; V gene: TRBV9; clone size: .; D gene: TRBD1; CDR3 DNA: TGTGCCAGCAGCGTAGGGGCAGGGGGCTTGAACACTGAAGCTTTCTTT; CDR3 protein: CASSVGAGGLNTEAFF
J gene: TRBJ1-2; V gene: TRBV10-3; clone size: .; D gene: .; CDR3 DNA: TGTGCCATCAAAAACAGCTGGAAGAATGGCTACACCTTC; CDR3 protein: CAIKNSWKNGYTF
J gene: TRBJ2-1; V gene: TRBV6-5; clone size: .; D gene: TRBD1; CDR3 DNA: TGTGCCAGCAGCAGGGACAGGGCGGAAAAGCAGTTCTTC; CDR3 protein: CASSRDRAEKQFF
J gene: TRBJ1-2; V gene: TRBV5-6; clone size: .; D gene: TRBD1; CDR3 DNA: TGTGCCAGCAGCTTTGGTGACAGGGGTGGCTACACCTTC; CDR3 protein: CASSFGDRGGYTF
J gene: TRBJ2-7; V gene: TRBV2; clone size: .; D gene: .; CDR3 DNA: TGTGCCAGCAGGGAAGACAGGACCTACGAGCAGTACTTC; CDR3 protein: CASREDRTYEQYF
J gene: TRBJ2-1; V gene: TRBV5-1; clone size: .; D gene: TRBD1; CDR3 DNA: TGCGCCAGCAGTAAGGGAGACAGGGACTACAATGAGCAGTTCTTC; CDR3 protein: CASSKGDRDYNEQFF